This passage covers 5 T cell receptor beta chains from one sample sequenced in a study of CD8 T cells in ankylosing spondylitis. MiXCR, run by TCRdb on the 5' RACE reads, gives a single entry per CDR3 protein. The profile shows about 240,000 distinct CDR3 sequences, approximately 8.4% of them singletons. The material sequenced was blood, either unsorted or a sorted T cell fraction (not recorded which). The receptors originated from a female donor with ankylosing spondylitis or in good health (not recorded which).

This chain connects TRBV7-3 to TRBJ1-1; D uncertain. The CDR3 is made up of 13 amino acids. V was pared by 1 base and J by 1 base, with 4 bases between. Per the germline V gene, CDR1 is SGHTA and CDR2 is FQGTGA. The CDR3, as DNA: TGTGCCAGCAGCTTAAGGCGGAACACTGAAGCTTTCTTT. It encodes CASSLRRNTEAFF.

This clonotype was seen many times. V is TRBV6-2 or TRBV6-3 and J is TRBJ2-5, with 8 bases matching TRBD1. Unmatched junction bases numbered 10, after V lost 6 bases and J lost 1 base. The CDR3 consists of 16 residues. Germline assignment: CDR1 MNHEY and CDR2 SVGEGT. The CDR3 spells CASRPFDRGLQETQYF. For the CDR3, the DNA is TGTGCCAGCAGACCCTTTGACAGGGGCCTCCAAGAGACCCAGTACTTC.

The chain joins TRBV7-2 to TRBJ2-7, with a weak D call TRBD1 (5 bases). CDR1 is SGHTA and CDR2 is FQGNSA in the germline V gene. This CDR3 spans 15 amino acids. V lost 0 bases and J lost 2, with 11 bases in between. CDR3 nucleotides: TGTGCCAGCAGCTTAGCCCAGGGCCCCGCCTACGAGCAGTACTTC. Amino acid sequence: CASSLAQGPAYEQYF.

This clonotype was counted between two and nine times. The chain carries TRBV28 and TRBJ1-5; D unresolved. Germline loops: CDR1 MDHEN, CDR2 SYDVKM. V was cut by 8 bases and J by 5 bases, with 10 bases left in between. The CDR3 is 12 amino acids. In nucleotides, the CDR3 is TGTGCCAGCCGCTGGGCGGATCAGCCCCAGCATTTT. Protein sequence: CASRWADQPQHF.

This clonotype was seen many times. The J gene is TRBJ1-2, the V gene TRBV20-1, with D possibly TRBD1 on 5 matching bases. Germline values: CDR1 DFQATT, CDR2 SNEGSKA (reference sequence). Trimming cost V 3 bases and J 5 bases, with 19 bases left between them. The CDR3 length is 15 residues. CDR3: CSASRLGAAKYGYTF. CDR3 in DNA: TGCAGTGCTAGCCGGTTAGGGGCAGCCAAATATGGCTACACCTTC.